This T cell receptor beta chain originates from a study of human T cells and chemical hapten exposure. Across the whole study: The study lasted roughly 26 weeks, and patients were dosed weekly with diphenylcyclopropenone on the scalp throughout. After 6 days, upper back 0.01% DPC patch tests were scored. The study's findings and limits: PT1 expanded TCR counts and patch test score correlated positively.

The junction had 4 bases not matched to a gene; V was cut back by 6 bases and J by 4 bases. The CDR3 length is 15 residues. CDR1 SEHNR and CDR2 FQNEAQ come from the germline V gene (reference sequence). In the authors' workflow: There were a median of roughly 100,000 TCRs per sample, with a range from roughly 20,000 to 700,000. TCRdb re-analysed the RACE reads in MiXCR, keeping a single row per CDR3 protein. TCRdb, rather than the study authors, made the V and J calls. Of approximately 79,000 distinct CDR3 sequences in the sample, about 9% were seen once. Stated time point: pre-sensitization, week 0. Described treatment: therapeutic diphenylcyclopropenone sensitization with weekly scalp DPC. In the case of this clonotype: Antigen: not known.

The sample was whole blood, taken in connection with sensitization to the hapten diphenylcyclopropenone (DPC). The sequence was collected from a man in his forties with alopecia areata. Some clones in this sample may be carry-over from other donors' samples. The gene calls are TRBV7-9 and TRBJ2-6; 9 nucleotides line up with TRBD1. In DNA form, the CDR3 reads TGTGCCAGCAGTCCACAGGGGGCCGGGGCCAACGTCCTGACTTTC. This translates into CASSPQGAGANVLTF.